Reported below is one TCR beta chain. The table lists this clonotype with a few counts. Its cognate antigen has yet to be identified. No per-base quality is available; no much larger clone lies one base away. Based on the germline V gene, the CDR1 and CDR2 sequences are SNHLY and FYNNEI. V lost 6 bases and J lost 2 bases, and the count of bases not matched to a germline gene is 9. There are 16 amino acids in the CDR3, from cysteine to phenylalanine inclusive. Of all the DNA, just the CDR3 is kept, 48 bases in frame from base 1. The library was obtained by RT-PCR. Sequenced on an Illumina HiSeq 2500. Using fastp at Q25 and MiXCR, TCRdb reprocessed the public reads and kept productive beta chains. Rows are combined by CDR3 protein, so each entry shows the most common genes and DNA. Here the sample has roughly 290,000 distinct CDR3 sequences; around a fifth occur a single time. Roughly a tenth of the sample is held by the ten biggest clonotypes.

The sample belongs to a study of response to subunit inactivated influenza vaccine (dated by TCRdb to 2016 to 2018). With respect to the entire study: To follow how T cells responded to a trivalent subunit inactivated influenza vaccine, the researchers relied on deep quantitative profiling of the T cell receptor repertoire.

Results and caveats for the whole study, not just this receptor: According to the authors, only a limited number of new T cells may be recruited by each seasonal influenza vaccination.

The receptor was derived from a man aged 45 to 70 who received an inactivated influenza vaccine. Donor details come from another sample of the same person, matched by shared clones. The sequence joins TRBV2 to TRBJ2-4, with TRBD2 matching 8 junction bases. Sample: PBMCs from blood, taken around 22 months after vaccination. The CDR3 region reads CASRSSGSRTKNIQYF. The DNA is TGTGCCAGCAGATCGAGCGGGAGCAGAACCAAAAACATTCAGTACTTC. Full variable domain (CDR3 extended with the reference TRBV2 and TRBJ2-4 proteins): EPEVTQTPSHQVTQMGQEVILRCVPISNHLYFYWYRQILGQKVEFLVSFYNNEISEKSEIFDDQFSVERPDGSNFTLKIRSTKLEDSAMYFCASRSSGSRTKNIQYFGAGTRLSVL.